One sample yielded the 9 T cell receptor beta chains listed below, sequenced in a study of blood T cells in healthy people across ages. For the second PCR, which ran for about 6 to 11 cycles, a sample-barcoded 5' primer and a J-beta primer mix were used. A single record per CDR3 protein comes from TCRdb applying MiXCR to the 5' RACE reads. Here the sample spans about 1.8 million distinct CDR3 sequences, around 48% being singletons. Sequencing was performed on blood. The receptors stem from a woman in her 40s in good health.

The rearrangement joins TRBV10-3 to TRBJ2-3, with 8 bases identical to TRBD1. The CDR3 has 13 amino acids. The ends lost 3 bases at V and 8 bases at J; junction bases unmatched: 4. CDR1 ENHRY and CDR2 SYGVKD come from the germline V gene. The DNA of the CDR3 is TGTGCCATCAGTGACCCTGGACAGGGTACGCAGTATTTT. Protein: CAISDPGQGTQYF.

This clonotype occurred a few times. The chain employs TRBV10-3 and TRBJ2-7; 9 bases agree with TRBD2. The DNA end lines up better with TRBJ2-5; the J call may be wrong. This CDR3 has 15 amino acids. Per the germline V gene, CDR1 is ENHRY and CDR2 is SYGVKD. The DNA of the CDR3 is TGTGCCATCAGTAATCCCAGCGGGGGGACTGAGACCCAGTACTTC. Its protein product is CAISNPSGGTETQYF.

On this clonotype: One end of the junction fails to match germline, which may point to a read error. This chain joins TRBV7-9 and TRBJ2-7; D might be TRBD1 or TRBD2, each matching 6 bases. This CDR3 has 17 residues. Germline CDR1 SEHNR, CDR2 FQNEAQ (reference sequence). The CDR3 nucleotides read TGTGCCAGCAGCTTAGCCTTACAAGGGGGACTGTCCTACGAGCAGAACTTC. The encoded protein is CASSLALQGGLSYEQNF.

The rearrangement joins TRBV4-3 to TRBJ2-7; TRBD2 aligns across 12 bases. The CDR3 sequence is 16 residues long. Per the germline V gene, CDR1 is LGHNA and CDR2 is YSLEER. V was pared by 0 bases and J by 3 bases, with 3 bases of the junction left unmatched. CDR3: CASSQDPSGGGYEQYF. The CDR3 region has the DNA TGCGCCAGCAGCCAAGATCCTAGCGGGGGGGGCTACGAGCAGTACTTC.

This clonotype came up a few times. The rearrangement joins TRBV6-5 to TRBJ1-2, with D hard to call. Between the trimmed V and J ends, which lost 2 bases and 3 bases, there was a span of 4 bases. CDR1 is MNHEY and CDR2 is SVGAGI in the germline V gene. This CDR3 is built from 12 residues. Written as DNA, the CDR3 is TGTGCCAGCAGTTACACGGACTATGGCTACACCTTC. It codes for CASSYTDYGYTF.

Only a few counts were recorded for this clonotype. This chain uses TRBV6-5 with TRBJ2-3, with D possibly TRBD1 on 5 matching bases. The germline V and J ends were trimmed by 6 bases and 3 bases, with 10 bases remaining between them. The CDR3 has 13 residues. Germline V lookup: CDR1 MNHEY, CDR2 SVGAGI. The CDR3 DNA reads TGTGCCAGCAGGAAGGGGTTTACAGATACGCAGTATTTT. This encodes CASRKGFTDTQYF.

V and J are TRBV7-2 and TRBJ2-1, with TRBD1 matching 9 bases. The junction had 17 bases not matched to a gene; V was cut back by 5 bases and J by 0 bases. Germline CDR1 and CDR2: SGHTA and FQGNSA. CDR3 length: 20 amino acids. The CDR3 DNA reads TGTGCCAGCAGCACCCCTAAAGGGGACAGGGAGGCTTACTCCTACAATGAGCAGTTCTTC. Translated: CASSTPKGDREAYSYNEQFF.

The V and J genes are TRBV15 and TRBJ1-1; D gene uncertain. Germline-derived CDR1 and CDR2 are LNHNV and YYDKDF (reference sequence). The length of the CDR3 is 14 residues. V gave up 0 bases and J gave up 1 base, with 6 bases separating them. CDR3 bases: TGTGCCACCAGCAGAGATCGGACGAACACTGAAGCTTTCTTT. Residues: CATSRDRTNTEAFF.

This clonotype showed up just a few times. The chain combines TRBV6-2 or TRBV6-3 with TRBJ1-2, with D maybe TRBD1 (6 bases). Trimming pared 8 bases from V and 4 bases from J, leaving 14 bases between. Germline V gene data show CDR1 as MNHEY and CDR2 as SVGEGT. The CDR3 contains 13 residues. CDR3 in amino acids: CASCLGTLYGYTF. CDR3 nucleotides: TGTGCCAGCTGTCTAGGGACACTCTATGGCTACACCTTC.